This T cell receptor (beta chain) was observed in a study of blood T cell repertoires in COVID-19. V was trimmed by 4 bases and J by 3 bases, leaving 10 bases between them. Looked up from germline, CDR1 is SGDLS and CDR2 is YYNGEE. This CDR3 region has 13 residues. The method was immunoSEQ multiplex PCR; TCRdb's version includes in-frame clones alone and lacks a portion of them. The data hold about 470,000 clones, with approximately 86% observed a single time. The V gene is TRBV9, the J gene TRBJ1-1; D call uncertain. Sequenced: PBMCs or T cells enriched from blood (not recorded which). The TCR originated in a woman in her late teens or twenties who had recovered from COVID-19. In DNA, the CDR3 is TGTGCCAGCAGCCCAGGTCCTTACACTGAAGCTTTCTTT. Amino acids: CASSPGPYTEAFF. Based on the CDR3 plus reference TRBV9 and TRBJ1-1, the full variable domain is DSGVTQTPKHLITATGQRVTLRCSPRSGDLSVYWYQQSLDQGLQFLIQYYNGEERAKGNILERFSAQQFPDLHSELNLSSLELGDSALYFCASSPGPYTEAFFGQGTRLTVV.